The 30 T cell receptor beta chains below come from one sample, sequenced in a study of tumor and adjacent non-tumor tissue in lung cancer. Three rounds of nested PCR, following a modified ARM-PCR protocol, produced the TCRbeta library. TCRdb called the multiplex PCR reads again in MiXCR, with one record for every CDR3 protein. This sample has 80,000 to 130,000 distinct CDR3 sequences, with approximately 65% found just once. RNA was extracted from bulk tissue without any cell sorting. Distant lung tissue was collected more than 3 cm away from the tumor edge. The sample taken for sequencing was distant non-tumor lung tissue. The receptors derive from a man aged 25-45 years with non-small cell lung cancer.

Turning to this clonotype: At one end, the junction sequence differs from germline, possibly due to a read error. This sequence joins TRBV5-4 and TRBJ2-1, with D hard to call. Germline V lookup: CDR1 SGHNT, CDR2 YYREEE (reference sequence). This CDR3 has 14 residues. The CDR3 sequence: CAGRALGSYNEQFF. DNA of the CDR3: TGTGCCGGCAGAGCTTTGGGCTCCTACAATGAGCAGTTCTTC.

Comment on this clonotype: The CDR3 does not close with the conserved phenylalanine or tryptophan, likely indicating a read error. This chain connects TRBV28 to TRBJ1-5; maybe TRBD1 (6 bases). Trimming shortened V by 6 bases and J by 4 bases, and 16 bases separated the two germline ends. Looked up from germline, CDR1 is MDHEN and CDR2 is SYDVKM. This CDR3 region has 15 residues. For the CDR3, the DNA is TGTGCCAGCAGCTTAGGGGGGGCGAGGAATCAGCCCCAGCATTTA. Its protein product is CASSLGGARNQPQHL.

Turning to this clonotype: The CDR3 end shows no conserved phenylalanine or tryptophan, and so a read error is likely. It is unclear where the CDR3 begins or ends on the DNA, so no DNA is shown, and the CDR3 is as TCRdb lists it. The rearrangement links TRBV20-1 to TRBJ1-5; the table's D call, TRBD1, has no DNA check behind it. The CDR3 spans 13 amino acids, including both terminal residues. Germline CDR1 reads DFQATT; CDR2 reads SNEGSKA (reference sequence). CDR3 residues: CSAIDRGTEPQHS.

This chain joins TRBV29-1 and TRBJ2-1, with D maybe TRBD1 (5 bases). The CDR3 is 14 residues long. Per germline, CDR1 SQVTM and CDR2 ANQGSEA. With 7 bases removed from V and 4 bases from J, the gap between germline ends came to 17 bases. The CDR3 reads CSGIGHQLYNEQFF. In DNA form, the CDR3 reads TGCAGCGGGATAGGACATCAATTATACAATGAGCAGTTCTTC.

This clonotype appeared a single time. One junction end disagrees with the germline gene, perhaps due to a read error. This chain connects TRBV6-1 to TRBJ2-7, with D possibly being TRBD1 or TRBD2 (5 bases each). This CDR3 has 15 amino acids. Germline V lookup: CDR1 MNHNS, CDR2 SASEGT. The CDR3 loop is CASGARDPLSYEQYF. The CDR3 nucleotides are TGCGCCAGCGGTGCCCGGGACCCACTCTCCTACGAGCAGTACTTC.

This clonotype was recorded at least ten times. This chain links TRBV13 with TRBJ1-3; possible D gene TRBD1, 5 bases. This CDR3 region has 13 residues. Trimming cost V 4 bases and J 1 base, with 5 bases left between them. In germline, CDR1 is PRHDT, CDR2 FYEKMQ (reference sequence). This chain's CDR3 is CASSWTSGNTIYF. The DNA for the CDR3 is TGTGCCAGCAGCTGGACATCTGGAAACACCATATATTTT. The whole variable domain, filled in from reference TRBV13 and TRBJ1-3, reads AAGVIQSPRHLIKEKRETATLKCYPIPRHDTVYWYQQGPGQDPQFLISFYEKMQSDKGSIPDRFSAQQFSDYHSELNMSSLELGDSALYFCASSWTSGNTIYFGEGSWLTVV.

This chain joins TRBV6-5 and TRBJ1-1; 10 nucleotides align to TRBD1. Germline CDR1 reads MNHEY; CDR2 reads SVGAGI. The CDR3 has 15 residues. The CDR3 nucleotides are TGTACCGGCAGATCCGGGACAGGGGCGAACACTGAAGCTTTCTTT. Its translation is CTGRSGTGANTEAFF.

The rearrangement links TRBV12-3 or TRBV12-4 to TRBJ2-2, with D possibly matching TRBD2 (6 bases). The CDR3 loop spans 16 amino acids. Trimming removed 5 bases from V and 4 bases from J, with 17 bases in between. The CDR3 here is CASSRLGGGITGELFF. The CDR3 coding sequence is TGTGCCAGCAGTCGTCTAGGAGGAGGGATCACCGGGGAGCTGTTTTTT.

This clonotype has just one count. A read error may be the cause here, since a much bigger clone is one base away. This CDR3 is CASSPRDWRTEQFF. The CDR3 nucleotides read TGCGCCAGCAGCCCACGGGACTGGAGGACCGAGCAGTTCTTC. The rearrangement uses TRBV5-1 and TRBJ2-1; D perhaps matches TRBD2 (6 bases). Trimming removed 4 bases from V and 10 bases from J, with 18 bases in between. CDR3 size: 14 residues. Germline V gives CDR1 SGHRS, CDR2 YFSETQ. Full variable domain (rest looked up from reference TRBV5-1 and TRBJ2-1): KAGVTQTPRYLIKTRGQQVTLSCSPISGHRSVSWYQQTPGQGLQFLFEYFSETQRNKGNFPGRFSGRQFSNSRSEMNVSTLELGDSALYLCASSPRDWRTEQFFGPGTRLTVL.

This clonotype was observed a few times. This chain links TRBV11-2 with TRBJ2-5; 7 bases are a match to TRBD1. Per the germline V gene, CDR1 is SGHAT and CDR2 is FQNNGV. This CDR3 region has 15 residues. Unmatched junction bases numbered 12, after V lost 5 bases and J lost 6 bases. CDR3 DNA sequence: TGTGCCAGCAGCCCCAGGACCTCAGGGGGAAAGACCCAGTACTTC. This codes for CASSPRTSGGKTQYF.

As for this clonotype: Germline and junction disagree at one end, which may indicate a read error. This chain joins TRBV20-1 and TRBJ1-5; TRBD1 matches 10 bases. Germline CDR1 is DFQATT and CDR2 is SNEGSKA (reference sequence). The CDR3 loop spans 15 amino acids. The CDR3 loop is CSVTTGGWGNQPQHF. The CDR3 DNA is TGTAGTGTAACGACAGGGGGCTGGGGCAATCAGCCCCAGCATTTT.

As for this clonotype: This CDR3 is missing its conserved last phenylalanine or tryptophan, likely due to a read error. The chain has TRBV29-1 and TRBJ2-1; 8 bases line up with TRBD2. Germline V gene sequence: CDR1 SQVTM, CDR2 ANQGSEA. Trimming cost V 5 bases and J 10 bases; bases outside gene matches: 4. CDR3 size: 11 residues. CDR3 DNA sequence: TGCAGCGTTTACGGGGGGGGCGAGCAGTTCTCC. It is translated as CSVYGGGEQFS.

This clonotype was detected a few times. V gene TRBV5-1 combines with J gene TRBJ2-7, with 9 nucleotides matching TRBD1. Germline V gene sequence: CDR1 SGHRS, CDR2 YFSETQ. CDR3 length: 14 amino acids. Trimming cost V 0 bases and J 2 bases; bases outside gene matches: 0. CDR3 region: CASSLDRGPYEQYF. The CDR3 coding sequence is TGCGCCAGCAGCTTGGACAGGGGGCCCTACGAGCAGTACTTC. The full variable domain, with the rest looked up from reference TRBV5-1 and TRBJ2-7, is KAGVTQTPRYLIKTRGQQVTLSCSPISGHRSVSWYQQTPGQGLQFLFEYFSETQRNKGNFPGRFSGRQFSNSRSEMNVSTLELGDSALYLCASSLDRGPYEQYFGPGTRLTVT.

This clonotype showed up just once. The J gene is TRBJ2-2, the V gene TRBV11-2, with D hard to call. Looked up from germline, CDR1 is SGHAT and CDR2 is FQNNGV. The V end was cut by 5 bases, the J end by 6 bases, with 16 bases between. This CDR3 contains 15 residues. The CDR3 loop reads CASSPQTGSPGELFF. DNA for the CDR3: TGTGCCAGCAGCCCTCAGACGGGTTCACCCGGGGAGCTGTTTTTT. Full variable domain (outside the CDR3, taken from reference TRBV11-2 and TRBJ2-2): EAGVAQSPRYKIIEKRQSVAFWCNPISGHATLYWYQQILGQGPKLLIQFQNNGVVDDSQLPKDRFSAERLKGVDSTLKIQPAKLEDSAVYLCASSPQTGSPGELFFGEGSRLTVL.

On this clonotype: As the CDR3 is not closed by the conserved phenylalanine or tryptophan, this likely results from a read error. The chain has TRBV24-1 and TRBJ2-1; 8 nucleotides agree with TRBD1. The CDR3 spans 15 residues. Germline V gives CDR1 KGHDR, CDR2 SFDVKD. CDR3 loop: CATGEGRGLYNEQFL. The CDR3 nucleotides are TGTGCCACCGGTGAAGGCAGGGGGCTTTACAATGAGCAGTTCTTA.

A few counts support this clonotype. Its ends do not fully match the called genes, so a read error is possible. In DNA, the CDR3 is TGTGCCAGCAGCCCCACAACTGGCAATGATCAGGTCTTC. It yields the protein CASSPTTGNDQVF. The chain employs TRBV11-3 and TRBJ2-1; D unresolved. Germline CDR1 is SGHNT and CDR2 is YENEEA. CDR3 length equals 13 residues.

The gene calls are TRBV4-2 and TRBJ2-5, with D unclear. V was trimmed by 1 base and J by 5 bases, leaving 11 bases between them. CDR1 and CDR2 from the germline V gene are LGHNA and YNFKEQ. The CDR3 extends over 14 amino acids. As DNA, the CDR3 is TGTGCCAGCAGCCAAGCAGGCAGAGAGGAGACCCAGTACTTC. Translation: CASSQAGREETQYF.

V and J are TRBV11-2 and TRBJ2-5; D unresolved. The CDR3 covers 12 residues. V lost 4 bases and J lost 5, with 8 bases in between. The germline V gene encodes CDR1 SGHAT and CDR2 FQNNGV. CDR3 sequence: CASSSRPETQYF. CDR3 coding DNA: TGTGCCAGCAGCTCGAGGCCCGAGACCCAGTACTTC.

On this clonotype: The junction departs from the called germline gene at one end, perhaps through a read error. The genes are TRBV20-1 and TRBJ2-1, with 8 bases aligning to TRBD2. Germline assignment: CDR1 DFQATT and CDR2 SNEGSKA (reference sequence). The CDR3 is 14 residues long. This CDR3 reads CSARGLGYGGEQFF. The CDR3 region has the DNA TGCAGCGCTAGGGGACTAGGCTACGGCGGTGAGCAGTTCTTC.

This clonotype was observed a few times. The junction and the germline gene differ at one end; a read error may be behind it. The CDR3 DNA sequence: TGTACCAGCAGTTACGAAAGGGGGCGGACTAATGAAAAACTGTTTTTT. Translated, it gives CTSSYERGRTNEKLFF. This chain links TRBV6-2 or TRBV6-3 with TRBJ1-4, with TRBD1 identical over 7 bases. The CDR3 runs 16 residues. Germline-derived CDR1 and CDR2 are MNHEY and SVGEGT.

The chain employs TRBV6-6 and TRBJ2-5; D is possibly TRBD1 (5 bases). The CDR3 spans 12 residues. CDR1 is MNHNY, CDR2 SVGAGI, per germline (reference sequence). V lost 6 bases and J 4 bases, leaving 9 bases between the germline ends. Here the CDR3 reads CASSQGVETQYF. CDR3 bases: TGTGCCAGCAGCCAGGGCGTAGAGACCCAGTACTTC.

In its sample, this clonotype was seen many times. The chain couples TRBV20-1 to TRBJ1-5, with D perhaps matching TRBD1 (5 bases). This CDR3 comprises 13 residues. Germline-derived CDR1 and CDR2 are DFQATT and SNEGSKA (reference sequence). V was pared by 1 base and J by 9 bases, with 13 bases between. CDR3 DNA: TGCAGTGCTAGAGGAACGGGGGTGGGGCCCCAGCATTTT. Its protein is CSARGTGVGPQHF.

A note on this clonotype: A much larger clone sits a single nucleotide away, making a read error possible. This sequence joins TRBV5-6 and TRBJ1-6; no definite D call. Germline V gene sequence: CDR1 SGHDT, CDR2 YYEEEE. Trimming left V 2 bases short and J 5 bases short, with 11 bases between. The CDR3 is 15 residues long. For the CDR3, the DNA is TGTGCCAGCAGCTTTTATTCCCCAAATAATTCACCCCTCCACTTT. Translated, it gives CASSFYSPNNSPLHF.

For this clonotype: Because the CDR3 is missing its conserved closing phenylalanine or tryptophan, this is likely a read error. The chain links TRBV20-1 to TRBJ2-1; 11 nucleotides line up with TRBD2. This CDR3 contains 13 residues. Germline V CDR1 and CDR2: DFQATT, SNEGSKA (reference sequence). In DNA form, the CDR3 reads TGCTGTGGTCCTAGCGGGGGGTTAAATGAGCAGTTCTAC. Translating it yields CCGPSGGLNEQFY.

This clonotype was seen only once. One junction end disagrees with the germline gene, perhaps due to a read error. The V gene is TRBV12-3 or TRBV12-4, the J gene TRBJ1-5, with a tentative D call TRBD1 (5 bases). Near its end, the DNA agrees better with TRBJ2-3, so the J call may be wrong. The CDR3 loop spans 14 amino acids. CDR3 bases: TGTGCGAGCAGTCCAGGGTTTAGCAATCAGCCCCAGTATTTT. This translates into CASSPGFSNQPQYF.

Concerning this clonotype itself: A junction boundary mismatches the germline segment, possibly from a read error. The V and J genes are TRBV20-1 and TRBJ1-3, with D perhaps matching TRBD1 (5 bases). Per the germline V gene, CDR1 is DFQATT and CDR2 is SNEGSKA (reference sequence). The CDR3 is 14 residues long. The CDR3 loop is CSGRLWDSRNIIYF. For the CDR3, the DNA is TGCAGTGGTAGACTCTGGGACTCAAGAAACATCATATATTTT.

As to this clonotype: The germline gene is not matched at one end of the junction; a read error may be the cause. The V gene is TRBV11-1, the J gene TRBJ2-7, with D possibly matching TRBD2 (5 bases). Per the germline V gene, CDR1 is SGHAT and CDR2 is FQDESV (reference sequence). The CDR3 length is 12 residues. The CDR3 loop reads CASSLVSHERCF. The CDR3 region has the DNA TGTGCCAGCAGCTTAGTTTCCCACGAGCGGTGCTTC.

This clonotype was observed many times. This chain joins TRBV11-1 and TRBJ1-1; D may be TRBD1 (6 bases). CDR3 length equals 14 residues. CDR1 and CDR2 from the germline V gene are SGHAT and FQDESV (reference sequence). Trimming left V 5 bases short and J 6 bases short, with 16 bases between. CDR3 region: CASSREAWGPEAFF. DNA of the CDR3: TGTGCCAGCAGCCGGGAGGCTTGGGGGCCTGAAGCTTTCTTT.

For this clonotype: This may be a read error, as it is one base from a much larger clone. The rearrangement links TRBV6-2 or TRBV6-3 to TRBJ2-7; tentative D call: TRBD1 (7 bases). Trimming took off 3 bases at V and 5 bases at J, with 23 bases between the two ends. CDR1 MNHEY and CDR2 SVGEGT come from the germline V gene. CDR3 size: 17 residues. CDR3 residues: CASSYPPNRGRRDEQYF. CDR3 DNA sequence: TGTGCCAGCAGTTATCCCCCCAACAGGGGCAGGAGGGACGAGCAGTACTTC.

Of note for this clonotype: The junction differs from germline at one of its ends, possibly a read error. The CDR3 sequence: CSAKQRSGDTIYF. As DNA, the CDR3 is TGCAGTGCTAAGCAACGCTCTGGAGACACCATATATTTT. V usage is TRBV20-1 and J usage is TRBJ1-3; D gene unclear. The CDR3 length is 13 residues. Per germline, CDR1 DFQATT and CDR2 SNEGSKA (reference sequence).